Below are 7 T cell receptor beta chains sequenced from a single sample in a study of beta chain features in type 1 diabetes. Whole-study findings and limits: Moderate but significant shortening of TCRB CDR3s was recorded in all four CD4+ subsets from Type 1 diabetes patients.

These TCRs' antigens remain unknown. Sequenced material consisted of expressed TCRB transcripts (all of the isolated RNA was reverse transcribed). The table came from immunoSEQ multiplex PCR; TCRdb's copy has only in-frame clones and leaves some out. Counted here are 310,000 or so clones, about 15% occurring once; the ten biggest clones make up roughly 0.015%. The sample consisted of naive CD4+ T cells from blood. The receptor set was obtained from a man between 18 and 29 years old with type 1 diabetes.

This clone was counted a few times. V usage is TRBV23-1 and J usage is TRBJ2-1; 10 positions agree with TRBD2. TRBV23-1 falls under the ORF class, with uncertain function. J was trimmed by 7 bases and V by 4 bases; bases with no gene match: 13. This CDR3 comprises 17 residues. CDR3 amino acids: CASSRTASGGGRNEQFF. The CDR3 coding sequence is TGCGCCAGCAGTCGAACAGCTAGCGGGGGCGGGCGGAATGAGCAGTTCTTC.

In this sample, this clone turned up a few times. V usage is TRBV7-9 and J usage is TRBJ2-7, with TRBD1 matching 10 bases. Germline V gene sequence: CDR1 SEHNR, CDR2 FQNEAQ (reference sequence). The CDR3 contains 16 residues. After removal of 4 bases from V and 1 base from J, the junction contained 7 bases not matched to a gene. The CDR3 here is CASSSRPGQGSYEQYF. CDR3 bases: TGTGCCAGCAGCTCCAGGCCGGGACAGGGGTCCTACGAGCAGTACTTC.

CDR3 nucleotides: TGCAGCGTAGGGACTCCTCCCAATGAGCAGTTCTTC. It specifies CSVGTPPNEQFF. The rearrangement uses TRBV29-1 and TRBJ2-1; TRBD2 might be the D (6 bases). Germline CDR1 is SQVTM and CDR2 is ANQGSEA. The V end was cut by 6 bases, the J end by 6 bases, with 12 bases between. The CDR3 has 12 residues.

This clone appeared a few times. The CDR3 loop reads CASSYSASGSPTDQETQYF. The CDR3, as DNA: TGTGCCAGCAGTTATTCCGCCTCCGGGTCTCCGACCGACCAAGAGACCCAGTACTTC. This rearrangement joins TRBV28 to TRBJ2-5; D gene unclear. The CDR3 loop spans 19 amino acids. The germline CDR1 and CDR2 sequences are MDHEN and SYDVKM. Between the trimmed V and J ends, which lost 4 bases and 0 bases, there was a span of 24 bases.

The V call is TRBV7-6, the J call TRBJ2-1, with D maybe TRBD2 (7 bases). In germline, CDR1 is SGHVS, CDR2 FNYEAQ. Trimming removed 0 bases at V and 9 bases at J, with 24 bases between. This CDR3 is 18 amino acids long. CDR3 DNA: TGTGCCAGCAGCTTAGCACCTCCCTGGAGGGGGGGCCAGGTTGAGCAGTTCTTC. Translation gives CASSLAPPWRGGQVEQFF.

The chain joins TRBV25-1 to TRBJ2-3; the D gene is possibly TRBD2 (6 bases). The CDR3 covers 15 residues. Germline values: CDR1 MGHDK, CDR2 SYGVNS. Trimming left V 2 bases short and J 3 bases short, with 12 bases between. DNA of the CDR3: TGTGCCAGCAGTGAACTGCGGGGCAGGACAGATACGCAGTATTTT. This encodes CASSELRGRTDTQYF.

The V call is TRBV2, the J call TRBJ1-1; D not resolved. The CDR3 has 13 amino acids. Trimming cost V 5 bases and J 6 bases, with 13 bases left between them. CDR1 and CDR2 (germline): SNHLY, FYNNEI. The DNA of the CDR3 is TGTGCCAGCAGTCCCGCGGCACGGGCTGAAGCTTTCTTT. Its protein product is CASSPAARAEAFF. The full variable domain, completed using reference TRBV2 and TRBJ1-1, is EPEVTQTPSHQVTQMGQEVILRCVPISNHLYFYWYRQILGQKVEFLVSFYNNEISEKSEIFDDQFSVERPDGSNFTLKIRSTKLEDSAMYFCASSPAARAEAFFGQGTRLTVV.